Following are 18 T cell receptor beta chains from one sample sequenced in a study of cytomegalovirus exposure and HLA in healthy donors. A multiplex PCR was run with 60 Vbeta primers and 13 Jbeta primers. Method: immunoSEQ multiplex PCR; TCRdb's copy keeps in-frame clones and lacks some. This sample carries about 150,000 clones, 75% to 90% of them seen once, and the ten largest clones take about 8.1%. The material sequenced was PBMCs. Source of these receptors: a woman aged 45-60 years in good health and CMV-seropositive.

As to this clone: Given the absence of the conserved phenylalanine or tryptophan at the CDR3 end, a read error is likely. The limits of the CDR3 on the DNA are not certain, so only TCRdb's listed CDR3 is given. The genes are TRBV5-1 and TRBJ2-4; the table's D call of TRBD1 was not tested on the DNA. The CDR3 extends over 9 residues, inclusive of both ends. Germline CDR1 is SGHRS and CDR2 is YFSETQ. Here the CDR3 reads CASSCCSGS.

A remark on this clone: Relative to the germline gene, one junction end is altered; a read error may explain this. This chain uses TRBV28 with TRBJ2-1; 11 nucleotides align to TRBD1. Germline V CDR1 and CDR2: MDHEN, SYDVKM. The CDR3 totals 15 residues. CDR3 residues: CATSTSGTGGNEQFF. The CDR3 DNA follows: TGTGCCACCAGTACTTCCGGGACAGGGGGCAATGAGCAGTTCTTC. The full variable domain, its missing parts supplied by reference TRBV28 and TRBJ2-1, is DVKVTQSSRYLVKRTGEKVFLECVQDMDHENMFWYRQDPGLGLRLIYFSYDVKMKEKGDIPEGYSVSREKKERFSLILESASTNQTSMYLCATSTSGTGGNEQFFGPGTRLTVL.

The chain carries TRBV18 and TRBJ1-5, with TRBD1 identical over 9 bases. Germline V gene data show CDR1 as KGHSH and CDR2 as LQKENI. V gave up 6 bases and J gave up 5 bases; unmatched junction bases: 5. The CDR3 sequence is 14 residues long. CDR3 DNA: TGTGCCAGCTCCGGACAGGGGTGGGATCAGCCCCAGCATTTT. Translating gives CASSGQGWDQPQHF.

The gene calls are TRBV19 and TRBJ2-1; D is uncertain. The CDR3 extends over 15 amino acids. V lost 3 bases to trimming and J lost 0 bases, with 9 bases between them. From germline, CDR1 is LNHDA and CDR2 SQIVND (reference sequence). As DNA, the CDR3 is TGTGCCAGTAGTATCCCCCTGAGCTCCTACAATGAGCAGTTCTTC. Amino acid sequence: CASSIPLSSYNEQFF.

V is TRBV2 and J is TRBJ1-2; D uncertain. This CDR3 has 15 amino acids. The V and J ends lost 6 bases and 6 bases respectively, with 20 bases between them. Germline V CDR1 and CDR2: SNHLY, FYNNEI. CDR3 sequence: CASRSMGGMTDGYTF. The DNA for the CDR3 is TGTGCCAGCAGATCGATGGGAGGAATGACGGATGGCTACACCTTC.

The chain carries TRBV2 and TRBJ2-4; D unclear. Between the trimmed V and J ends, which lost 7 bases and 0 bases, there was a span of 22 bases. The CDR3 extends over 18 amino acids. CDR1 is SNHLY and CDR2 is FYNNEI in the germline V gene. This chain's CDR3 is CASIQGDWVPLAKNIQYF. DNA for the CDR3: TGTGCCAGCATCCAAGGAGATTGGGTCCCCTTAGCCAAAAACATTCAGTACTTC.

The J gene is TRBJ2-7, the V gene TRBV7-8, with D possibly being TRBD2 (5 bases). Germline values: CDR1 SGHVS, CDR2 FQNEAQ. Trimming shortened V by 5 bases and J by 2 bases, and 13 bases separated the two germline ends. CDR3 length: 14 amino acids. CDR3 loop: CASSLLVLTYEQYF. The CDR3 DNA reads TGTGCCAGCAGCCTACTAGTTCTGACCTACGAGCAGTACTTC.

A few counts support this clone. The chain combines TRBV5-1 with TRBJ2-3; D possibly corresponds to TRBD2 (6 bases). Trimming left V 0 bases short and J 5 bases short, with 10 bases between. This CDR3 region has 14 residues. Germline lookup yields CDR1 SGHRS and CDR2 YFSETQ. In DNA form, the CDR3 reads TGCGCCAGCAGCTTGGACGGGGGAAAAGATACGCAGTATTTT. This sequence encodes CASSLDGGKDTQYF. The full variable domain, rest sourced from reference TRBV5-1 and TRBJ2-3, is KAGVTQTPRYLIKTRGQQVTLSCSPISGHRSVSWYQQTPGQGLQFLFEYFSETQRNKGNFPGRFSGRQFSNSRSEMNVSTLELGDSALYLCASSLDGGKDTQYFGPGTRLTVL.

A single count supports this clone. The rearrangement uses TRBV7-9 and TRBJ1-2; 12 nucleotides align to TRBD1. The ends lost 4 bases at V and 4 bases at J; junction bases unmatched: 7. The CDR3 covers 16 residues. Germline loops: CDR1 SEHNR, CDR2 FQNEAQ (reference sequence). The CDR3 bases are TGTGCCAGCAGCTACATACCGGGACAGGGGGCCTATGGCTACACCTTC. As protein: CASSYIPGQGAYGYTF. The whole variable domain, filled in from reference TRBV7-9 and TRBJ1-2, reads DTGVSQNPRHKITKRGQNVTFRCDPISEHNRLYWYRQTLGQGPEFLTYFQNEAQLEKSRLLSDRFSAERPKGSFSTLEIQRTEQGDSAMYLCASSYIPGQGAYGYTFGSGTRLTVV.

This sequence joins TRBV2 and TRBJ1-5; D call uncertain. Trimming took off 0 bases at V and 6 bases at J, with 9 bases between the two ends. Germline assignment: CDR1 SNHLY and CDR2 FYNNEI. The CDR3 extends over 14 amino acids. The CDR3 region has the DNA TGTGCCAGCAGTGAAGCACTGGAGCGTCAGCCCCAGCATTTT. This translates into CASSEALERQPQHF.

The chain couples TRBV5-4 to TRBJ1-6; 7 nucleotides agree with TRBD1. The CDR3 sequence is 16 residues long. V lost 4 bases and J lost 7; bases outside the gene matches: 11. Germline assignment: CDR1 SGHNT and CDR2 YYREEE (reference sequence). CDR3 bases: TGTGCCAGCAGCGGAACAGGGGCCAGGGGGAATTCACCCCTCCACTTT. It codes for CASSGTGARGNSPLHF.

This chain uses TRBV2 with TRBJ1-1; 7 nucleotides line up with TRBD1. V gave up 3 bases and J gave up 10 bases; unmatched junction bases: 5. The germline gives CDR1 SNHLY, CDR2 FYNNEI. The CDR3 has 12 residues. CDR3 nucleotides: TGTGCCAGCAGTGATCAGGGGGGTGGAGCTTTCTTT. Amino acids: CASSDQGGGAFF.

The CDR3, as DNA: TGTGCCACCAGCAGAGATGCCGGCTCTGGAAACACCATATATTTT. Its translation: CATSRDAGSGNTIYF. This sequence joins TRBV15 and TRBJ1-3; D is ambiguous. Trimming removed 0 bases from V and 0 bases from J, with 6 bases in between. Germline V lookup: CDR1 LNHNV, CDR2 YYDKDF (reference sequence). This CDR3 region has 15 residues.

The chain couples TRBV18 to TRBJ1-1, with TRBD1 as a possible D gene (5 bases). The length of the CDR3 is 15 residues. Looked up from germline, CDR1 is KGHSH and CDR2 is LQKENI. V dropped 2 bases and J dropped 1 base, with 11 bases sitting between them. The CDR3 loop is CASSPTEQGNTEAFF. CDR3 sequence (DNA): TGTGCCAGCTCACCAACGGAGCAGGGGAACACTGAAGCTTTCTTT.

The V and J genes are TRBV18 and TRBJ1-5; 9 bases agree with TRBD1. Trimming removed 3 bases from V and 2 bases from J; junction bases left unmatched: 5. In germline, CDR1 is KGHSH, CDR2 LQKENI. The CDR3 contains 16 residues. The CDR3 nucleotides are TGTGCCAGCTCACCCGGACAGGGGAGAGGCAATCAGCCCCAGCATTTT. Its translation is CASSPGQGRGNQPQHF.

This clone was picked up a small number of times. The chain uses TRBV4-3 and TRBJ1-2; D perhaps matches TRBD1 (5 bases). The germline V gene has CDR1 LGHNA and CDR2 YSLEER. Trimming removed 5 bases from V and 4 bases from J, with 11 bases in between. The CDR3 is 13 residues long. The CDR3 coding sequence is TGCGCCAGCAGCAGACACGACAGCTATGGCTACACCTTC. Protein product: CASSRHDSYGYTF.

The V and J genes are TRBV5-4 and TRBJ2-2, with 8 bases fitting TRBD1. The CDR3 totals 16 residues. J lost 4 bases, V lost 3 bases, and 8 bases had no gene match. The germline gives CDR1 SGHNT, CDR2 YYREEE (reference sequence). The CDR3 DNA reads TGTGCCAGCAGCTCCCCGGGACAGGCGATCACCGGGGAGCTGTTTTTT. Protein: CASSSPGQAITGELFF.

The chain combines TRBV27 with TRBJ2-7, with 7 nucleotides matching TRBD2. From germline, CDR1 is MNHEY and CDR2 SMNVEV (reference sequence). Unmatched junction bases numbered 15, after V lost 2 bases and J lost 2 bases. CDR3 length equals 18 residues. The CDR3 here is CASSLRERTGTTAYEQYF. DNA of the CDR3: TGTGCCAGCAGTTTACGGGAGAGGACCGGGACTACGGCCTACGAGCAGTACTTC.